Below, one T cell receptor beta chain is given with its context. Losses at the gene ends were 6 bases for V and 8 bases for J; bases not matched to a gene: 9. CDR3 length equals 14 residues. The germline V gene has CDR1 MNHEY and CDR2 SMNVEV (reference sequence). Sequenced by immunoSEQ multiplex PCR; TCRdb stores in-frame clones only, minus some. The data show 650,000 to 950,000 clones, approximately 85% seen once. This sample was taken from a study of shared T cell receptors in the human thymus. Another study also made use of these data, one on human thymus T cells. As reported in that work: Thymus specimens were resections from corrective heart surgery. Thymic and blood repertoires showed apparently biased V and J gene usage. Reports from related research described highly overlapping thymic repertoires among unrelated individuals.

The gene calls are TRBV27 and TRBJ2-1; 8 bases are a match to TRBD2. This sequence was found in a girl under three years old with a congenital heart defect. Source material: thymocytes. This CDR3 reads CASRPRGGSDEQFF. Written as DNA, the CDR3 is TGTGCCAGCAGACCACGGGGGGGCTCGGATGAGCAGTTCTTC.